This paragraph reports one T cell receptor (beta chain). What it binds is not known. Per the germline V gene, CDR1 is SGHTA and CDR2 is FQGNSA. J gave up 9 bases and V 5 bases, and 9 bases lay outside the gene matches. CDR3 length: 14 amino acids. The sample belongs to a study of fetal regulatory T cell absence and autoimmunity. Whole-study results and caveats: Broadly similar TRB gene family usage was seen in pancreas and cord blood. In IPEX, the enrichment was taken to support antigen-driven autoimmunity before birth. Pancreas TCRs were oligoclonally enriched versus cord blood, some clones over 85-fold.

The assay was run at survey level. TCRdb's table, derived via immunoSEQ multiplex PCR, lists solely in-frame clones and lacks some. The repertoire has around 100,000 clones, around 72% of them found once; the top ten carry roughly 2%. The receptor was derived from a male donor with IPEX syndrome. The sequenced material came from pancreas tissue. This rearrangement joins TRBV7-2 to TRBJ2-1, with TRBD2 identical over 8 bases. CDR3 sequence: CASSPRGGRGEQFF. CDR3 in DNA: TGTGCCAGCAGCCCACGGGGGGGCCGGGGTGAGCAGTTCTTC.